The next 14 T cell receptor beta chains were all read from a single sample in a study of OX40 agonist ivuxolimab in advanced cancers. Some clones are missing from TCRdb's copy, which holds only in-frame ones; the method was immunoSEQ multiplex PCR. The sample contains 82,000 or so clones, 85% to 90% of which appear only once. The sequenced sample was CD4+ or CD8+ T cells sorted from blood, obtained in a trial of the OX40 agonist ivuxolimab. Every receptor here comes from an adult with an advanced solid tumor such as melanoma, head and neck, liver or kidney cancer.

V and J are TRBV5-4 and TRBJ2-7; 7 bases are a match to TRBD2. Germline V gene data show CDR1 as SGHNT and CDR2 as YYREEE (reference sequence). The trim removed 0 bases at V and 5 bases at J, leaving 8 bases unmatched. The CDR3 consists of 15 residues. Here the CDR3 reads CASSLDPSGINEQYF. The DNA of the CDR3 is TGTGCCAGCAGCTTGGATCCTAGCGGCATCAACGAGCAGTACTTC.

This sequence joins TRBV4-3 and TRBJ2-3, with TRBD1 matching over 7 bases. V lost 0 bases and J lost 2; bases outside the gene matches: 8. Germline loops: CDR1 LGHNA, CDR2 YSLEER. The CDR3 is made up of 17 amino acids. The CDR3 protein is CASSQELRQGFTDTQYF. The CDR3 DNA reads TGCGCCAGCAGCCAAGAGTTGCGACAGGGTTTCACAGATACGCAGTATTTT.

For the CDR3, the DNA is TGTGCCTGGACAGGGGGCCGTAATGAAAAACTGTTTTTT. Translation gives CAWTGGRNEKLFF. The rearrangement uses TRBV30 and TRBJ1-4; 8 positions match TRBD1. V dropped 4 bases and J dropped 4; count of bases not matched to a gene: 2. Germline CDR1 reads GTSNPN; CDR2 reads SVGIG (reference sequence). The CDR3 loop spans 13 amino acids.

The chain couples TRBV7-2 to TRBJ2-3; unclear D gene. The CDR3 consists of 12 residues. V was shortened by 2 bases and J by 6 bases, with 6 bases between the two germline ends. The germline V gene has CDR1 SGHTA and CDR2 FQGNSA. DNA for the CDR3: TGTGCCAGCAGCTTATACGGGGATACGCAGTATTTT. Protein sequence: CASSLYGDTQYF.

The chain recombines TRBV7-3 with TRBJ2-7; D may be TRBD2 (6 bases). Germline V gives CDR1 SGHTA, CDR2 FQGTGA. Trimming removed 5 bases at V and 2 bases at J, with 16 bases between. CDR3 size: 15 residues. CDR3 residues: CASSPAGGATYEQYF. The CDR3 DNA is TGTGCCAGCAGCCCTGCTGGCGGGGCTACCTACGAGCAGTACTTC.

The chain links TRBV15 to TRBJ1-1; no reliable D call. Trimming took off 0 bases at V and 0 bases at J, with 8 bases between the two ends. The germline gives CDR1 LNHNV, CDR2 YYDKDF (reference sequence). The CDR3 covers 15 residues. DNA of the CDR3: TGTGCCACCAGCAGAGATCGGAGGTTGAACACTGAAGCTTTCTTT. Its translation is CATSRDRRLNTEAFF. Looking up the rest from reference TRBV15 and TRBJ1-1 gives the full variable domain: DAMVIQNPRYQVTQFGKPVTLSCSQTLNHNVMYWYQQKSSQAPKLLFHYYDKDFNNEADTPDNFQSRRPNTSFCFLDIRSPGLGDTAMYLCATSRDRRLNTEAFFGQGTRLTVV.

The chain employs TRBV6-1 and TRBJ2-5, with 8 bases identical to TRBD2. The CDR3 length is 11 residues. The germline V gene encodes CDR1 MNHNS and CDR2 SASEGT. V dropped 8 bases and J dropped 7; count of bases not matched to a gene: 3. CDR3 coding DNA: TGTGCCAGCGCCCGGGAGGGGACCCAGTACTTC. This gives the protein CASAREGTQYF.

The chain couples TRBV5-4 to TRBJ1-4; D remains unclear. V gave up 2 bases and J gave up 0 bases, with 11 bases separating them. Per the germline V gene, CDR1 is SGHNT and CDR2 is YYREEE (reference sequence). The CDR3 is made up of 16 amino acids. CDR3 nucleotide sequence: TGTGCCAGCAGCTTATCGACGGCCGCAACTAATGAAAAACTGTTTTTT. As protein: CASSLSTAATNEKLFF.

V gene TRBV7-3 combines with J gene TRBJ2-3; D possibly uses TRBD1 or TRBD2 (5 bases each). CDR3 length: 14 amino acids. Germline V gene sequence: CDR1 SGHTA, CDR2 FQGTGA. The V end lost 3 bases, the J end lost 4 bases, and 11 bases lay between the germline ends. CDR3 in amino acids: CASSFGAPPDTQYF. The CDR3 nucleotides are TGTGCCAGCAGCTTCGGGGCTCCCCCAGATACGCAGTATTTT. Supplemented by reference TRBV7-3 and TRBJ2-3, the full variable domain reads GAGVSQTPSNKVTEKGKYVELRCDPISGHTALYWYRQSLGQGPEFLIYFQGTGAADDSGLPNDRFFAVRPEGSVSTLKIQRTERGDSAVYLCASSFGAPPDTQYFGPGTRLTVL.

The V and J genes are TRBV4-2 and TRBJ1-2; 9 nucleotides agree with TRBD1. V lost 4 bases to trimming and J lost 2 bases; unmatched junction nucleotides: 5. CDR3 length: 15 residues. From germline, CDR1 is LGHNA and CDR2 YNFKEQ. CDR3 nucleotide sequence: TGTGCCAGCAGCCGGGACAGGGCCGTAAACTATGGCTACACCTTC. As protein: CASSRDRAVNYGYTF.

This chain joins TRBV25-1 and TRBJ1-4; 8 bases line up with TRBD1. Trimming cost V 3 bases and J 4 bases; bases outside gene matches: 7. Germline CDR1 reads MGHDK; CDR2 reads SYGVNS. This CDR3 is built from 16 residues. CDR3: CASSDIYRGNNEKLFF. The CDR3 region has the DNA TGTGCCAGCAGTGACATATACAGGGGGAATAATGAAAAACTGTTTTTT.

The chain couples TRBV5-1 to TRBJ1-4, with D hard to call. CDR3 size: 15 residues. Germline CDR1 reads SGHRS; CDR2 reads YFSETQ. The germline V and J ends were trimmed by 0 bases and 3 bases, with 9 bases remaining between them. This CDR3 reads CASSLAGQPNEKLFF. CDR3 coding DNA: TGCGCCAGCAGCTTGGCTGGGCAGCCTAATGAAAAACTGTTTTTT.

V is TRBV5-6 and J is TRBJ1-2; D is unresolved. V dropped 0 bases and J dropped 2 bases, with 5 bases sitting between them. CDR3 size: 13 residues. Germline assignment: CDR1 SGHDT and CDR2 YYEEEE. This chain's CDR3 is CASSLVGNYGYTF. The DNA for the CDR3 is TGTGCCAGCAGCTTGGTGGGGAACTATGGCTACACCTTC.

In its sample, this clone was seen once. The chain is built from TRBV2 and TRBJ2-2; 9 nucleotides agree with TRBD1. The length of the CDR3 is 15 residues. Germline values: CDR1 SNHLY, CDR2 FYNNEI. V lost 5 bases, J lost 1 base, and 2 bases stayed unmatched. The CDR3 coding sequence is TGTGCCAGCAGTAGGACAGGGGAGAACACCGGGGAGCTGTTTTTT. This gives the protein CASSRTGENTGELFF.